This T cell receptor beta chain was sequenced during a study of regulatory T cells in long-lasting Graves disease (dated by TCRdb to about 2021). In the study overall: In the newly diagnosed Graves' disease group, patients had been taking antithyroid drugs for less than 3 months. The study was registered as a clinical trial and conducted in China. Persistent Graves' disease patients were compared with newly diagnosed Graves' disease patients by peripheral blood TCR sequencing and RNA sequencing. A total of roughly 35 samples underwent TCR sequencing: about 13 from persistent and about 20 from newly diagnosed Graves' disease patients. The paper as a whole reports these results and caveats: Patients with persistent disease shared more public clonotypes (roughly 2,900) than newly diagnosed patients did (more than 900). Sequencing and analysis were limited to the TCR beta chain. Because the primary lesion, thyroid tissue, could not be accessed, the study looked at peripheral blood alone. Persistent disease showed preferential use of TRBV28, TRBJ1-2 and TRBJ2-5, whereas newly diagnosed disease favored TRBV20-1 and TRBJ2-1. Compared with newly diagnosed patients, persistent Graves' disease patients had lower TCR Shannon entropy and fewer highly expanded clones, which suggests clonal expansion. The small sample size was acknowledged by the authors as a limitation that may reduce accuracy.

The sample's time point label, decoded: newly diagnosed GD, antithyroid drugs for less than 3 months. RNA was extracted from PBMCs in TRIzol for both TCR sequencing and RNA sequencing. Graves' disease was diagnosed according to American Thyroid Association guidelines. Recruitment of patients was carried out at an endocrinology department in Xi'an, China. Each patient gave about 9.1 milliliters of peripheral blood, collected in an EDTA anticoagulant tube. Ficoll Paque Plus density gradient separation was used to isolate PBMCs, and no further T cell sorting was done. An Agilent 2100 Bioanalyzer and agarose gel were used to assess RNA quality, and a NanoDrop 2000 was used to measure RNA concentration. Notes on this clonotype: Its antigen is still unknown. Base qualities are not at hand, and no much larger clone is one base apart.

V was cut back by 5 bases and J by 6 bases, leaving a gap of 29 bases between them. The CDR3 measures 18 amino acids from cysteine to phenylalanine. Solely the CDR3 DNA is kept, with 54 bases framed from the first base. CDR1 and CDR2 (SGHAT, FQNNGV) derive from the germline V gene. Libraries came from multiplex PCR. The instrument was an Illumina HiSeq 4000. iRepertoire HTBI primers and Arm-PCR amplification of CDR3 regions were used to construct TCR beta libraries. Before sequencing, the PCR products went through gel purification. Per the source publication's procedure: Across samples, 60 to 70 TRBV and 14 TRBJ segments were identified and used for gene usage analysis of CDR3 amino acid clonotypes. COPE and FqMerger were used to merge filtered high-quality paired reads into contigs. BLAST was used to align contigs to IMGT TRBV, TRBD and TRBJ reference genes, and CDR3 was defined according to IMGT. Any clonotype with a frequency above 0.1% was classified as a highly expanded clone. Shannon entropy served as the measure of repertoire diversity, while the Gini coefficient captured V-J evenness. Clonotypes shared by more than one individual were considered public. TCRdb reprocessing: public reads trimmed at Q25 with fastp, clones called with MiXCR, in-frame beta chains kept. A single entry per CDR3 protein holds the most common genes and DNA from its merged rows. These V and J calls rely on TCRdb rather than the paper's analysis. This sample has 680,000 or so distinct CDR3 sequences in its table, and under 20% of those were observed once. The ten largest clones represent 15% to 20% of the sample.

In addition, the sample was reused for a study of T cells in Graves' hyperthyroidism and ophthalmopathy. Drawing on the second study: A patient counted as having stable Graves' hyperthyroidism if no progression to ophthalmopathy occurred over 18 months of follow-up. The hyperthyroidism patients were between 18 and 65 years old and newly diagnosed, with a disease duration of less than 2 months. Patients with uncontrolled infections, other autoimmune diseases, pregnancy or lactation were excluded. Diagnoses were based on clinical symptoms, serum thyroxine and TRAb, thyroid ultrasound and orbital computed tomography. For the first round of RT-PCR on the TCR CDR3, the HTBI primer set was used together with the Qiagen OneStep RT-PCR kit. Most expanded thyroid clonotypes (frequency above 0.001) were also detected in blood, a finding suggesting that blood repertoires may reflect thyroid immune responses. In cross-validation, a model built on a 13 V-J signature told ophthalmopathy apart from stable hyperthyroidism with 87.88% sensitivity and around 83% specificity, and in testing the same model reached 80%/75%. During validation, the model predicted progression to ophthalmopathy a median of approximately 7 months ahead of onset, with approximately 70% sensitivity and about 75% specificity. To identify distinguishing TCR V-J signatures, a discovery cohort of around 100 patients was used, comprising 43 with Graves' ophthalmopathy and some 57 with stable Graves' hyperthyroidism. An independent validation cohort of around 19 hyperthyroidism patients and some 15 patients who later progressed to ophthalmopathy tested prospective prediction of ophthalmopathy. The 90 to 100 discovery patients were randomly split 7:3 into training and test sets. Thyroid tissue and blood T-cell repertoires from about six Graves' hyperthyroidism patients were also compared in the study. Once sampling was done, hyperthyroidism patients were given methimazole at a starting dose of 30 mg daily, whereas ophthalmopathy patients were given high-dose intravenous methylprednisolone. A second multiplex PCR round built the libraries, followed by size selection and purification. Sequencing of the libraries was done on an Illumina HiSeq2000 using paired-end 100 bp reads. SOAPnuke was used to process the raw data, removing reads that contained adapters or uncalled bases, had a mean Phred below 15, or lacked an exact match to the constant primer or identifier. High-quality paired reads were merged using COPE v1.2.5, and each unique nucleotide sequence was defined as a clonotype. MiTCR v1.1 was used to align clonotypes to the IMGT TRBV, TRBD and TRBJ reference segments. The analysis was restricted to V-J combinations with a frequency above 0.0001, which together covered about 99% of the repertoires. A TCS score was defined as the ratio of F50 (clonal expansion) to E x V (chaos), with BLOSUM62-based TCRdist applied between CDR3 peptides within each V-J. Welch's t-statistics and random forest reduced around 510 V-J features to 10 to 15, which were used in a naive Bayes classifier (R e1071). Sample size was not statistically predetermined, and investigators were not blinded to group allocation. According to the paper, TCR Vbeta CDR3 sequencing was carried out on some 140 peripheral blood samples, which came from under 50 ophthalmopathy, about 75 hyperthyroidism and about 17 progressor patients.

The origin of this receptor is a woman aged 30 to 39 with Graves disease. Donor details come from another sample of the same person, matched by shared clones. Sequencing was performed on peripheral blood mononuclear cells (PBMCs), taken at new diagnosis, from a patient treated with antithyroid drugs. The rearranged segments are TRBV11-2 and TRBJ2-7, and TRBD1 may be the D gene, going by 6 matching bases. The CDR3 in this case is CASSPPSSGQIRPCEQYF. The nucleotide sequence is TGTGCCAGCAGCCCCCCCTCTTCTGGACAGATAAGACCCTGCGAGCAGTACTTC. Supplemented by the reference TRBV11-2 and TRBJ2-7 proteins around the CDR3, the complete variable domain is EAGVAQSPRYKIIEKRQSVAFWCNPISGHATLYWYQQILGQGPKLLIQFQNNGVVDDSQLPKDRFSAERLKGVDSTLKIQPAKLEDSAVYLCASSPPSSGQIRPCEQYFGPGTRLTVT.